This T cell receptor beta chain is from a study of blood T cell repertoires in COVID-19. About the study: The samples span acute and convalescent COVID-19 from the United States, Italy and Spain.

The repertoire was sequenced with immunoSEQ multiplex PCR; TCRdb's copy has only in-frame clones and lacks some. This sample carries fewer than 130,000 clones, over 60% of them seen once, and the ten largest clones take about 3.7%. The CDR3 is made up of 15 amino acids. Germline V lookup: CDR1 SGDLS, CDR2 YYNGEE. The V segment lost 3 bases and the J segment 7 bases; nucleotides outside the gene matches: 13. The sequenced material came from peripheral blood. The TCR sequence derives from a woman of 80 years or more with acute or convalescent COVID-19. The genes are TRBV9 and TRBJ2-7, with TRBD2 matching 7 bases. The CDR3 is CASSAGESGRGEQYF. Here the CDR3 DNA reads TGTGCCAGCAGCGCGGGGGAGTCAGGGAGGGGAGAGCAGTACTTC.